Below, one TCR beta chain is given with its context. The antigen is unknown. This sample is part of a study of cytomegalovirus exposure and HLA in healthy donors. Separate from the 666-subject first cohort was the 120-subject validation cohort, to which the donors belonged. Overall study findings and caveats: According to reports, the classifier identified cytomegalovirus status with high specificity and sensitivity. CMV antigen specificity was confirmed in vitro for a few CMV-associated chains.

Per the germline V gene, CDR1 is LGHNA and CDR2 is YSLEER. The V end lost 3 bases, the J end lost 4 bases, and 11 bases lay between the germline ends. The CDR3 has 14 residues. Repertoires were generated with immunoSEQ multiplex PCR, while TCRdb's copy carries only in-frame clones and drops some. The sample contains roughly 59,000 clones, approximately 95% of which appear only once. The V call is TRBV4-3, the J call TRBJ2-3; the D gene is possibly TRBD1 (5 bases). Sequences were obtained from PBMCs. This receptor was obtained from a woman aged 18-35 years in good health and CMV-seropositive. The CDR3 protein is CASSHNRWSDTQYF. As DNA, the CDR3 is TGCGCCAGCAGCCACAACAGGTGGTCAGATACGCAGTATTTT.